This T cell receptor (beta chain) was recorded in a study of blood T cell repertoires in COVID-19. Study context: Specimens from acute and convalescent COVID-19 originated in the United States, Italy and Spain. From T cells, B-cell-depleted T cells, or PBMCs came the material, which was cDNA or gDNA.

This CDR3 has 14 amino acids. Germline loops: CDR1 LNHDA, CDR2 SQIVND (reference sequence). The V end lost 1 base, the J end lost 5 bases, and 11 bases lay between the germline ends. As handled by the study authors: Reference gene primer amplification in the assay estimated nucleated cell counts. Assay used: immunoSEQ multiplex PCR; TCRdb lists only in-frame clones, some missing. That table gives V, J and clone size, and the DNA gave D and trimming. Of 380,000 or so clones listed, more than 80% are singletons. This sequence was found in a man aged 35 to 55 with acute or convalescent COVID-19. The V call is TRBV19, the J call TRBJ1-1; unclear D gene. Specimen: peripheral blood. The CDR3 sequence is CASSIGRAGTEAFF. The CDR3 DNA reads TGTGCCAGTAGTATAGGTCGGGCGGGGACTGAAGCTTTCTTT.